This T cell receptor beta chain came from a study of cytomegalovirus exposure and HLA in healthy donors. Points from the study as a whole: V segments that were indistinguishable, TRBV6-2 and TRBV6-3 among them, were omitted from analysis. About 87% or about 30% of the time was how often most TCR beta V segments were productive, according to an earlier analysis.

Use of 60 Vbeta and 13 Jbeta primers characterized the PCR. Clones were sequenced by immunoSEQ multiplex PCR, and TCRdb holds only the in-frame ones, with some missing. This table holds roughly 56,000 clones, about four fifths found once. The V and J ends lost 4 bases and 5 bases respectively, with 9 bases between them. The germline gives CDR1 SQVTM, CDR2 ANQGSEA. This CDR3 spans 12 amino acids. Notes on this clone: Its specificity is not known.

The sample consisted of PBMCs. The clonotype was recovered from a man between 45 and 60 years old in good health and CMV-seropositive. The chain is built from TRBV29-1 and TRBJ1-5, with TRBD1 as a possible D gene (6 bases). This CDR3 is CSVAGVDQPQHF. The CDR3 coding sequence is TGCAGCGTTGCAGGGGTAGATCAGCCCCAGCATTTT.